This is a list of T cell receptor beta chains from one sample in a study of cytomegalovirus exposure and HLA in healthy donors. Sequencing used immunoSEQ multiplex PCR; TCRdb keeps in-frame clones, though not all of them. The table records under 130,000 clones, about 81% of them present only once. The sequencing sample was made of PBMCs. The source of these receptors is a man in his thirties or forties in good health and CMV-seronegative. Each CDR3 is given with its conserved first and last residue. The order of the fields is D gene, clone size, V gene, J gene, CDR3 length, CDR3 DNA, CDR3 protein. D genes are given only for firm matches. The size entry is marked missing in some rows and otherwise reads once, few, many or a size class.

-	-	TRBV27	TRBJ1-5	15	TGTGCCAGCTCTTCCAGAAGACAGGTTTATCAGCCCCAGCATTTT	CASSSRRQVYQPQHF
-	-	TRBV6-1	TRBJ1-1	13	TGTGCCAGCATCGACAGGCCCCCTGCTGAAGCTTTCTTT	CASIDRPPAEAFF
TRBD2	-	TRBV6-1	TRBJ2-7	15	TGTGCCAGCAGGCAGACTAGCGGGGGGCCCTACGAGCAGTACTTC	CASRQTSGGPYEQYF
-	-	TRBV19	TRBJ2-2	15	TGTGCCAGTAGTATAAACGGTCAATACACCGGGGAGCTGTTTTTT	CASSINGQYTGELFF
-	-	TRBV28	TRBJ2-3	15	TGTGCCAGCAGTTCAAAGGAGTTTGGCACAGATACGCAGTATTTT	CASSSKEFGTDTQYF
-	-	TRBV13	TRBJ2-3	17	TGTGCCAGCAGCCAAATTGGCGGCACGGTGGGCTCGCGGGCGCAGTATTTT	CASSQIGGTVGSRAQYF
-	-	TRBV5-1	TRBJ2-2	16	TGCGCCAGCAGGGCCCCTCGGGACAAAGGATCCGGGGAGCTGTTTTTT	CASRAPRDKGSGELFF
TRBD1	-	TRBV10-1	TRBJ2-3	16	TGCGCCAGCAGTGAGACTACAACTTACCGCCCAGGGGGGCAGTATTTT	CASSETTTYRPGGQYF
-	-	TRBV5-1	TRBJ1-1	18	TGCGCCAGCAGCTTGTATATAAGCGGAACCGACCTTAACACTGAAGCTTTCTTT	CASSLYISGTDLNTEAFF
-	-	TRBV11-2	TRBJ2-5	15	TGTGCCAGCAGCTTAGAAGTCAGGGCGCGGGAGACCCAGTACTTC	CASSLEVRARETQYF
TRBD2	-	TRBV19	TRBJ2-1	16	TGTGCCAGTAGTATGTTCGCCGGACTAGCGGAGGGTGAGCAGTTCTTC	CASSMFAGLAEGEQFF
-	-	TRBV6-6	TRBJ1-4	13	TGTGCCAGCAGTTTGTCCGGGGTTGGAAAACTGTTTTTT	CASSLSGVGKLFF
TRBD1	-	TRBV11-2	TRBJ1-2	15	TGTGCCAGCAGCTTAGAATGGAGACAGGGTGGAGGCTACACCTTC	CASSLEWRQGGGYTF
-	-	TRBV27	TRBJ2-7	13	TGTGCCAGCAGTGAGATGCCTCACTACGAGCAGTACTTC	CASSEMPHYEQYF
-	-	TRBV25-1	TRBJ2-5	10	TGTGCCACCACGAGGGAGACCCAGTACTTC	CATTRETQYF
-	few	TRBV6-6	TRBJ2-7	13	TGTGCCAGCAGTCCGACTAGGTTATACGAGCAGTACTTC	CASSPTRLYEQYF
TRBD2	-	TRBV9	TRBJ2-5	15	TGTGCCAGCAGCGGGGCTAGCGGGAGGCAAGAGACCCAGTACTTC	CASSGASGRQETQYF
TRBD1	few	TRBV7-9	TRBJ1-4	16	TGTGCCAGCAGCCGAGGACAGGGGGCGAGAGATGAAAAACTGTTTTTT	CASSRGQGARDEKLFF
-	-	TRBV9	TRBJ2-7	15	TGTGCCAGCAGCGAAGGGCAGGAGGGGACCTCCGAGCAGTACTTC	CASSEGQEGTSEQYF
-	once	TRBV7-9	TRBJ2-7	15	TGTGCCAGCAGCTTAGCAGAGACAGAAACCTACGAGCAGTACTTC	CASSLAETETYEQYF
TRBD1	few	TRBV7-7	TRBJ2-1	15	TGTGCCAGCAGCTTGGGGACAGGGATTATCGATGAGCAGTTCTTC	CASSLGTGIIDEQFF
-	-	TRBV27	TRBJ2-1	16	TGTGCCAGCAGTTTATCGAGGAGAAATGCCTACAATGAGCAGTTCTTC	CASSLSRRNAYNEQFF
TRBD1	-	TRBV4-1	TRBJ2-7	16	TGCGCCAGCAGCCAAGGGACAGGGGTCGCTCTCTACGAGCAGTACTTC	CASSQGTGVALYEQYF
TRBD1	once	TRBV11-2	TRBJ2-1	15	TGTGCCAGCAGCTACCGACAGGGAACCAACAATGAGCAGTTCTTC	CASSYRQGTNNEQFF
-	-	TRBV5-6	TRBJ2-5	14	TGTGCCAGCAGCGGAAACAGGGCACAAGAGACCCAGTACTTC	CASSGNRAQETQYF
TRBD1	once	TRBV5-1	TRBJ1-2	15	TGCGCCAGCAGCGGGGACAGGGGAACTAACTATGGCTACACCTTC	CASSGDRGTNYGYTF
-	-	TRBV7-9	TRBJ1-1	14	TGTGCCAGCAGCACCCGGGACAAGAACACTGAAGCTTTCTTT	CASSTRDKNTEAFF
TRBD2	-	TRBV6-5	TRBJ2-1	15	TGTGCCAGCAGTTTCACTAGCGGCTCCTACAATGAGCAGTTCTTC	CASSFTSGSYNEQFF
-	-	TRBV6-1	TRBJ1-1	13	TGTGCCAGCAGTGAAGGCCGGGGCACTGAAGCTTTCTTT	CASSEGRGTEAFF
-	few	TRBV4-1	TRBJ1-2	14	TGCGCCAGCAGCCAAGAGACAGAGAACTATGGCTACACCTTC	CASSQETENYGYTF
-	-	TRBV6-5	TRBJ1-1	15	TGTGCCAGCAGTTACTCGGGGGCAGAGGTTGGTGGAGCTTTCTTT	CASSYSGAEVGGAFF
-	few	TRBV14	TRBJ2-2	14	TGTGCCAGCAGCCTACTAGAGAACACCGGGGAGCTGTTTTTT	CASSLLENTGELFF
TRBD1	-	TRBV27	TRBJ1-5	15	TGTGCCAGCAGTGGAAACAGGGGGCGAAATCAGCCCCAGCATTTT	CASSGNRGRNQPQHF
-	few	TRBV10-1	TRBJ2-1	15	TGCGCCAGCAGTGAGCCAGGCAGGTCTCGGGAGGAGCAGTTCTTC	CASSEPGRSREEQFF
TRBD2	once	TRBV28	TRBJ2-7	13	TGTGCCAGCAGTTGGTCGGGGGGCTACGAGCAGTACTTC	CASSWSGGYEQYF
-	-	TRBV12-5	TRBJ1-1	12	TGTGCTAGTGCCCTGGGGGGCACTGAAGCTTTCTTT	CASALGGTEAFF
-	once	TRBV20-1	TRBJ2-7	11	TGCAGTGCGCCGAACTCCCACGAGCAGTACTTC	CSAPNSHEQYF
TRBD1	-	TRBV19	TRBJ2-6	19	TGTGCCAGTAGTATACGTAGGGCGGACAGGGCCTCGGGGGCCAACGTCCTGACTTTC	CASSIRRADRASGANVLTF
TRBD1	-	TRBV6-5	TRBJ2-1	14	TGTGCCAGCAGTCGACAAGAGGGGGCCGATGAGCAGTTCTTC	CASSRQEGADEQFF
-	few	TRBV4-1	TRBJ2-1	15	TGCGCCAGCAGCCATCTTAGCGGAGCAAACAATGAGCAGTTCTTC	CASSHLSGANNEQFF